This TCR beta chain is drawn from a study of T cells in Graves' hyperthyroidism and ophthalmopathy. Orbital computed tomography, thyroid ultrasound, serum thyroxine and TRAb, and clinical symptoms together informed the diagnoses. Isolation of PBMCs was performed on around 10 ml fresh peripheral blood. TCR beta CDR3 regions were amplified from RNA. The TCR CDR3 first-round RT-PCR relied on the HTBI primer set. MiXCR, run by TCRdb on the multiplex PCR reads, gives a single entry per CDR3 protein. The repertoire has a few hundred thousand distinct CDR3 sequences, roughly a sixth of them found once; the top ten carry roughly 3.3%. The specimen was blood. This TCR derives from a woman in her thirties or forties with Graves' ophthalmopathy.

Written as DNA, the CDR3 is TGCAGTGCTAGAGATGTGCGGGGACAGGGGACGGAGGGCTACACCTTC. It encodes CSARDVRGQGTEGYTF. The chain uses TRBV20-1 and TRBJ1-2, with 10 positions matching TRBD1. Germline lookup yields CDR1 DFQATT and CDR2 SNEGSKA (reference sequence). This CDR3 has 16 amino acids. Trimming at V came to 0 bases and at J to 8 bases, leaving 12 bases not matched to a gene.